This T cell receptor (beta chain) was retrieved from a study of a mutant IDH1 vaccine in newly diagnosed glioma. Whole-study results and caveats: Apparently, pseudoprogression bore no relation to changes among the top peripheral T cell clonotypes.

With respect to this clone: Its antigen is not known.

Time point described: week 35, safety follow-up. In every dose of vaccine, 300 ug of mutant IDH1 20-mer peptide was given alongside topical imiquimod. Patients in the study were vaccinated eight times, receiving shots in weeks 1, 3, 5, 7, 11, 15, 19 and 23. The germline V and J ends were trimmed by 5 bases and 7 bases, with 15 bases remaining between them. CDR3 length equals 15 residues. The germline gives CDR1 MNHNS, CDR2 SASEGT. Clones were read by immunoSEQ multiplex PCR, and TCRdb kept only the in-frame ones, dropping some. In the table there are 31,000 or so clones, about 80% of which are singletons.

This clonotype was obtained from a woman aged 40 to 50 with glioma. The sequencing here drew on PBMCs, taken from a glioma patient whose treatment included an IDH1 peptide vaccine. The chain has TRBV6-1 and TRBJ1-6; possibly TRBD1 for D (6 bases). CDR3 amino acids: CASSPDRLINSPLHF. CDR3 bases: TGTGCCAGCAGTCCCGACAGGCTAATCAATTCACCCCTCCACTTT.